This T cell receptor beta chain emerged from a study of OX40 agonist ivuxolimab in advanced cancers. Repertoires were generated with immunoSEQ multiplex PCR, while TCRdb's copy carries only in-frame clones and drops some. Among 60,000 to 75,000 clones, about 83% were seen once, and the ten largest hold around 30%. This CDR3 has 14 residues. Germline-derived CDR1 and CDR2 are SEHNR and FQNEAQ (reference sequence). V lost 7 bases to trimming and J lost 3 bases; unmatched junction nucleotides: 8. The sequencing here drew on CD4+ or CD8+ T cells sorted from blood, taken in a trial of the OX40 agonist ivuxolimab. The gene calls are TRBV7-9 and TRBJ2-7, with 8 positions matching TRBD1. This receptor was taken from an adult with an advanced solid tumor such as melanoma, head and neck, liver or kidney cancer. CDR3: CASTKPTGGYEQYF. As DNA, the CDR3 is TGTGCCAGCACCAAGCCTACAGGGGGCTACGAGCAGTACTTC.